This paragraph covers one T cell receptor beta chain sequence. Antigen specificity is unknown. Germline V gene data show CDR1 as MNHNY and CDR2 as SVGAGI (reference sequence). The CDR3 has 15 amino acids. V dropped 2 bases and J dropped 4; count of bases not matched to a gene: 4. PCR amplification relied on 60 Vbeta primers (plus 13 Jbeta primers). The protocol was immunoSEQ multiplex PCR, while the TCRdb copy is restricted to in-frame clones and leaves out a portion. The sample lists about 120,000 clones, around two thirds seen once, with more than 6.5% in the top ten. This sample was included in a study of cytomegalovirus exposure and HLA in healthy donors. Whole-study findings and limits: Reports showed the classifier diagnosing cytomegalovirus status with high specificity and sensitivity. TCR beta chains associated with HLA were, in a later analysis, more clonally expanded than equally common others.

Sequenced input: PBMCs. This receptor was identified in a woman aged 40 to 49 in good health and CMV-seropositive. The chain recombines TRBV6-6 with TRBJ1-2, with 10 bases identical to TRBD1. CDR3 nucleotide sequence: TGTGCCAGCAGTTACCAAGGACAGGGGGTCTATGGCTACACCTTC. Translating it yields CASSYQGQGVYGYTF.